This T cell receptor beta chain was found in a study of blood T cell repertoires in COVID-19 (dated by TCRdb to the early 2020s). For the study in its entirety: Samples covering the acute and convalescent phases of COVID-19 were provided by collaborators in the United States, Italy and Spain. A freely available public database, intended as a resource for researchers studying the immune response to SARS-CoV-2, is where the repertoires were released. The samples were drawn from the first 160 participants of the ongoing ImmuneRACE study and from over 950 subjects provided by 6 global collaborators. Where available, HLA class I and class II types were obtained from metadata supplied by the sample provider rather than from assay-based typing. The dataset comprised deeply sampled blood TCRbeta repertoires from subjects exposed to, actively infected with, or recovered from COVID-19. A de-identified subject ID, COVID-19 status, age in years and sex were almost always included in the sample metadata. The prospective study material was composed of cDNA or gDNA derived from T cells, B-cell-depleted T cells, or PBMCs.

Enrolling through a virtual design, the prospective study's participants ranged in age from roughly 18 to 89 years and lived across approximately 25 United States geographic areas. In the prospective study, cohorts were assigned on the basis of participant-reported clinical history obtained from a screening survey and a study questionnaire. Exposed participants had been in contact with someone with a PCR-confirmed or clinician-diagnosed COVID-19 case within 2 weeks of study entry. In the prospective study, whole blood, serum and a nasopharyngeal or oropharyngeal swab were collected from each participant by mobile phlebotomists. Prospective study participants could optionally give additional blood draws and questionnaires over a 2-month period. Before DNA extraction, prospective study blood samples were shipped either frozen or at room temperature. Of note for this clone: What this receptor recognizes is not known. It has no much larger one-base neighbor in the sample; base qualities were not kept.

The CDR3, cysteine through phenylalanine, is 15 amino acids long. Only CDR3 DNA remains: 45 bases, in frame from the first base. Trimming at the junction amounts to 6 bases on V and 3 bases on J, and the germline ends lie 15 bases apart. CDR1 and CDR2 were assigned from the germline V gene (reference sequence) as LNHDA and SQIVND. TCRbeta CDR3 regions were amplified from genomic DNA using the immunoSEQ Assay, a bias-controlled multiplex PCR. Processing in the source paper ran as follows. The number of nucleated cells in each sample was estimated by amplification of reference gene primers within the assay. To quantify the absolute abundance of each unique TCRbeta CDR3 rearrangement, sequence reads were collapsed and filtered. For each sample, productive Simpson clonality was calculated as the square root of Simpson's diversity index across productive rearrangements. TCRdb mirrors the immuneACCESS table, restricted to in-frame sequences. Some clones are absent from its copies; in checked studies, under half trace to an unresolved V gene, and the reason for the others is unknown. For V, J and clone size, that table is used; D and trimming come from the DNA. The sample table lists about 240,000 clones, roughly 80% of them with a count of one. The top ten hold approximately 4% of the sample.

Overall results and qualifications from the work: The amount of clinical and demographic metadata varied by source and participant and was provided uncurated.

This receptor was taken from a woman between 35 and 50 years old who had been exposed to COVID-19. Sequencing input: PBMCs or T cells enriched from blood (not recorded which). This chain is built from TRBV19 and TRBJ1-5; the D gene is possibly TRBD1, with 5 bases matching. Here is the DNA: TGTGCCAGTAGCCCGGGAGCGGGGGACAATCAGCCCCAGCATTTT. It is translated as CASSPGAGDNQPQHF.